This TCR beta chain emerged from a study of blood T cells in healthy people across ages. Turning to the study itself: For every two T cells, template switching captured about one barcoded beta molecule.

The ends were cut back, 5 bases at V and 0 bases at J, with 12 bases in the middle. The CDR3 spans 15 residues. Germline assignment: CDR1 LNHNV and CDR2 YYDKDF (reference sequence). Overall study results and limits: Age brought a roughly linear fall in TCR beta diversity measured per million T cells.

Worth noting for this clonotype: Its cognate antigen is unknown.

Together with a sample-barcoded 5' primer, a J-beta primer mix was included in a second PCR lasting about 7 to 11 cycles. Each CDR3 protein gets one entry after TCRdb re-called the 5' RACE reads with MiXCR. The sample carries roughly 800,000 distinct CDR3 sequences, roughly 60% recorded once. The V call is TRBV15, the J call TRBJ2-3; D unclear. The source material was blood. The receptor comes from a man younger than 45 in good health. CDR3 bases: TGTGCCACCAGCGCCAATGGGCTAAGCACAGATACGCAGTATTTT. Residues: CATSANGLSTDTQYF.